These 14 T cell receptor beta chains share one sample of origin, sequenced in a study of CD8+ T cells in alopecia areata. After isolation, RNA underwent reverse transcription to generate cDNA as the sequencing template. The repertoire was sequenced with immunoSEQ multiplex PCR; TCRdb's copy has only in-frame clones and lacks some. The sample includes 190,000 or so clones, 45% to 75% of them seen just once. Treatment of the sample: oral pan-JAK inhibitor, 5-10 mg twice daily. Specimen: CD4+ T cells sorted from blood, collected at week 4, from a patient treated with tofacitinib. These receptors originate from a human donor with alopecia areata.

V and J are TRBV5-1 and TRBJ1-1; D call uncertain. CDR1 is SGHRS, CDR2 YFSETQ, per germline. V dropped 2 bases and J dropped 3 bases, with 11 bases sitting between them. The CDR3 is made up of 14 amino acids. The CDR3 DNA is TGCGCCAGCAGCTTTAGCGGGGAGGACACTGAAGCTTTCTTT. Its translation: CASSFSGEDTEAFF.

This clone was recorded a few times. This rearrangement joins TRBV5-1 to TRBJ2-5; no definite D call. Per germline, CDR1 SGHRS and CDR2 YFSETQ. The CDR3 covers 15 residues. Between the trimmed V and J ends, which lost 0 bases and 1 base, there was a span of 10 bases. The CDR3 DNA is TGCGCCAGCAGCTTGGCCTTTGGCAGCCAAGAGACCCAGTACTTC. Translation: CASSLAFGSQETQYF.

This chain connects TRBV29-1 to TRBJ2-7; the D is unclear. Trimming took off 3 bases at V and 2 bases at J, with 11 bases between the two ends. Germline values: CDR1 SQVTM, CDR2 ANQGSEA. This CDR3 is 13 amino acids long. Written as DNA, the CDR3 is TGCAGCGTTGAGCAGCTCTCCGCCTACGAGCAGTACTTC. The encoded protein is CSVEQLSAYEQYF.

The chain joins TRBV2 to TRBJ1-1, with no clear D. V gave up 2 bases and J gave up 5 bases, with 3 bases separating them. From germline, CDR1 is SNHLY and CDR2 FYNNEI. This CDR3 comprises 11 residues. The CDR3 sequence is CASSEQTEAFF. The CDR3 nucleotides read TGTGCCAGCAGTGAACAGACTGAAGCTTTCTTT.

The J gene is TRBJ2-3, the V gene TRBV6-5; the D is unclear. The germline V gene has CDR1 MNHEY and CDR2 SVGAGI. This CDR3 has 13 residues. Trimming cost V 4 bases and J 6 bases, with 11 bases left between them. The CDR3 is CASSFTVMDTQYF. In nucleotides, the CDR3 is TGTGCCAGCAGTTTTACAGTAATGGATACGCAGTATTTT.

The J gene is TRBJ1-1, the V gene TRBV5-4; D uncertain. This CDR3 contains 16 residues. V lost 7 bases and J lost 3, with 22 bases in between. Germline CDR1 SGHNT, CDR2 YYREEE (reference sequence). CDR3 DNA: TGTGCCAGCGGCCCATCTGCTATACAAACCCACACTGAAGCTTTCTTT. Translation: CASGPSAIQTHTEAFF. Filled out from reference TRBV5-4 and TRBJ1-1, the complete variable domain reads ETGVTQSPTHLIKTRGQQVTLRCSSQSGHNTVSWYQQALGQGPQFIFQYYREEENGRGNFPPRFSGLQFPNYSSELNVNALELDDSALYLCASGPSAIQTHTEAFFGQGTRLTVV.

This clone has a single count. J is TRBJ2-7 and V is TRBV29-1, with 9 nucleotides matching TRBD2. The germline gives CDR1 SQVTM, CDR2 ANQGSEA. Trimming cost V 3 bases and J 3 bases; bases outside gene matches: 24. The CDR3 sequence is 20 residues long. DNA for the CDR3: TGCAGCGTTGAGCCAACGGTCCGACCGGTATATGGCGGGGGGGTCTACGAGCAGTACTTC. Its translation is CSVEPTVRPVYGGGVYEQYF.

V gene TRBV11-2 combines with J gene TRBJ2-1; TRBD2 agrees at 8 bases. The germline CDR1 and CDR2 sequences are SGHAT and FQNNGV. The CDR3 totals 14 residues. Trimming at V came to 6 bases and at J to 15 bases, leaving 16 bases not matched to a gene. This CDR3 is CASSPADFGGAPFF. The CDR3 nucleotides read TGTGCCAGCAGTCCTGCAGACTTCGGGGGGGCACCGTTCTTC.

The chain couples TRBV5-4 to TRBJ1-2, with no clear D. CDR1 is SGHNT and CDR2 is YYREEE in the germline V gene (reference sequence). V lost 4 bases and J 10 bases, leaving 20 bases between the germline ends. There are 14 residues in the CDR3. CDR3 amino acids: CASSVVAEGSDYTF. Written as DNA, the CDR3 is TGTGCCAGCAGCGTAGTAGCGGAGGGATCTGACTACACCTTC.

The chain employs TRBV29-1 and TRBJ2-2; no firm D call. Trimming took off 1 base at V and 3 bases at J, with 12 bases between the two ends. This CDR3 comprises 15 residues. Germline V lookup: CDR1 SQVTM, CDR2 ANQGSEA. The CDR3 reads CSVEVTGLYTGELFF. Written as DNA, the CDR3 is TGCAGCGTTGAAGTTACTGGCCTCTACACCGGGGAGCTGTTTTTT.

The rearrangement links TRBV6-5 to TRBJ2-1, with 7 bases that match TRBD1. The germline V gene encodes CDR1 MNHEY and CDR2 SVGAGI. V shed 5 bases, J shed 2 bases, and the junction held 6 bases outside the gene matches. This CDR3 contains 15 residues. CDR3 DNA: TGTGCCAGCAGTAGGGACAGAGTCGCCTACAATGAGCAGTTCTTC. Translating it yields CASSRDRVAYNEQFF.

With regard to this clone: Different DNA sequences within this sample yield the same CDR3. V is TRBV5-1 and J is TRBJ1-1; D is ambiguous. The length of the CDR3 is 13 residues. The germline V and J ends were trimmed by 2 bases and 0 bases, with 5 bases remaining between them. Germline CDR1 reads SGHRS; CDR2 reads YFSETQ. CDR3 residues: CASSFGLNTEAFF. The CDR3 DNA reads TGCGCCAGCAGCTTTGGCCTGAACACTGAAGCTTTCTTT.

A few counts support this clone. The chain employs TRBV7-9 and TRBJ1-1, with D unclear. Looked up from germline, CDR1 is SEHNR and CDR2 is FQNEAQ (reference sequence). Trimming pared 5 bases from V and 9 bases from J, leaving 16 bases between. The CDR3 extends over 13 amino acids. CDR3 nucleotides: TGTGCCAGCAGCCCATTAACGCTCCATAAAGCTTTCTTT. Encoded protein: CASSPLTLHKAFF.

This clone appeared a single time. The chain has TRBV30 and TRBJ2-3; no clear D gene. CDR1 and CDR2 from the germline V gene are GTSNPN and SVGIG (reference sequence). Deletions cut 0 bases from V and 8 bases from J, with 18 bases between. The CDR3 has 15 amino acids. CDR3 residues: CAWSVSWVEKVTQYF. DNA of the CDR3: TGTGCCTGGAGTGTAAGCTGGGTGGAGAAGGTTACGCAGTATTTT.